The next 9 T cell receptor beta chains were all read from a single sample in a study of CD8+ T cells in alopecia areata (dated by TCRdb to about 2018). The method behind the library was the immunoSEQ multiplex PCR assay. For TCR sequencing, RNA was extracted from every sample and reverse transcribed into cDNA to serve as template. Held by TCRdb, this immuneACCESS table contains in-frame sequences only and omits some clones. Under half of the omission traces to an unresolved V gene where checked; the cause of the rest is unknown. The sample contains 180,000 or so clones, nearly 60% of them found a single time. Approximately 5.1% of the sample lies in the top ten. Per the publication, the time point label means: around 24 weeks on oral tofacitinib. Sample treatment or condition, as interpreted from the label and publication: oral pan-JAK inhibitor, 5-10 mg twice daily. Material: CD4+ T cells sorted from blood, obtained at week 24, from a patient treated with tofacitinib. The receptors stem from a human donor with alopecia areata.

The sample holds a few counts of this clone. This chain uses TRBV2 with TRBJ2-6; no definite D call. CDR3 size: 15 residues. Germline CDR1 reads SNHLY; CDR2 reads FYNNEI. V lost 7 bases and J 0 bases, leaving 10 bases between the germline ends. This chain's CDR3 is CASKVPSSGANVLTF. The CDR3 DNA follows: TGTGCCAGCAAGGTCCCGAGCTCTGGGGCCAACGTCCTGACTTTC.

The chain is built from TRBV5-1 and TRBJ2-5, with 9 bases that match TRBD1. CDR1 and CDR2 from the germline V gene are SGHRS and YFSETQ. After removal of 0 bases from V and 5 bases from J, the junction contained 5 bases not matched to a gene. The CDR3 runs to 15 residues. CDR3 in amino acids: CASSLEQGALETQYF. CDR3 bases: TGCGCCAGCAGCTTGGAACAGGGGGCTTTGGAGACCCAGTACTTC.

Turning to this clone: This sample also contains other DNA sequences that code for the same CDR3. For the CDR3, the DNA is TGTGCCAGCAGCTCGGTGGAGGAGACCCAGTACTTC. Its translation: CASSSVEETQYF. The chain combines TRBV5-4 with TRBJ2-5; D is undetermined. Germline CDR1 reads SGHNT; CDR2 reads YYREEE (reference sequence). This CDR3 comprises 12 residues. V shed 3 bases and J shed 5 bases, with 8 bases lying between them.

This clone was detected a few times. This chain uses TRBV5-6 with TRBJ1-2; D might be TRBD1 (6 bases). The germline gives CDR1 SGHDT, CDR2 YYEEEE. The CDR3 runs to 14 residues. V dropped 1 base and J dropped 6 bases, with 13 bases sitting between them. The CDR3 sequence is CASSLLGGVDGYTF. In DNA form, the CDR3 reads TGTGCCAGCAGCTTGTTAGGGGGTGTCGATGGCTACACCTTC. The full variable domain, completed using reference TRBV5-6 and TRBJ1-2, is DAGVTQSPTHLIKTRGQQVTLRCSPKSGHDTVSWYQQALGQGPQFIFQYYEEEERQRGNFPDRFSGHQFPNYSSELNVNALLLGDSALYLCASSLLGGVDGYTFGSGTRLTVV.

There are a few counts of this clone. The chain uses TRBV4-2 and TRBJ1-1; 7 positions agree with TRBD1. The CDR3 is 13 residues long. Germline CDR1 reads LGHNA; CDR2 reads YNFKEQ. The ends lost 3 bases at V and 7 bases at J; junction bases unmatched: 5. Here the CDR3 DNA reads TGTGCCAGCAGCCACGAGGGGGCTATTGAAGCTTTCTTT. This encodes CASSHEGAIEAFF.

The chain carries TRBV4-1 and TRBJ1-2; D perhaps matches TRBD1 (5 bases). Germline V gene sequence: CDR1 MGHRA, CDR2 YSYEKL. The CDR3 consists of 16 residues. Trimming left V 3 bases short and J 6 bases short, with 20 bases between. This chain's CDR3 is CASSQSYRDLSDGYTF. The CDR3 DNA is TGCGCCAGCAGCCAGTCTTATAGGGACCTATCTGATGGCTACACCTTC.

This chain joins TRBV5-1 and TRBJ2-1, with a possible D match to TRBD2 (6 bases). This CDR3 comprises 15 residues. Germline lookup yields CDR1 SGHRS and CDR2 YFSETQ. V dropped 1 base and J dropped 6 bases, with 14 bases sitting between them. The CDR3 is CASSLSSGPLNEQFF. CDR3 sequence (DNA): TGCGCCAGCAGCTTGAGTAGCGGACCACTCAATGAGCAGTTCTTC. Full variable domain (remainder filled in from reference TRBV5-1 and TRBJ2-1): KAGVTQTPRYLIKTRGQQVTLSCSPISGHRSVSWYQQTPGQGLQFLFEYFSETQRNKGNFPGRFSGRQFSNSRSEMNVSTLELGDSALYLCASSLSSGPLNEQFFGPGTRLTVL.

CDR3 DNA: TGTGCCTGGAGTCTACAGAGCACAGATACGCAGTATTTT. It encodes CAWSLQSTDTQYF. The chain carries TRBV30 and TRBJ2-3; no reliable D call. The CDR3 loop spans 13 amino acids. The V gene's germline CDR1 is GTSNPN and CDR2 SVGIG (reference sequence). V lost 2 bases and J 0 bases, leaving 6 bases between the germline ends.

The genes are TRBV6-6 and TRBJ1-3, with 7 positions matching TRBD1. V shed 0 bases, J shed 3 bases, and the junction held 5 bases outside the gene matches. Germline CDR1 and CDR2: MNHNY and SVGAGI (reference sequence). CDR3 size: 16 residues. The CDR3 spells CASSYSKGADGNTIYF. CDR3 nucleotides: TGTGCCAGCAGTTACTCGAAGGGGGCCGATGGAAACACCATATATTTT.